This T cell receptor (beta chain) was observed in a study of OX40 agonist ivuxolimab in advanced cancers. Germline V gene data show CDR1 as MNHEY and CDR2 as SVGAGI. Germline trimming cut 4 bases from V and 7 bases from J; bases unmatched to any gene: 9. The CDR3 spans 16 residues. Study-level results: CD8+ T cells averaged more expanded clones than CD4+.

In regard to this clone: Its antigen remains unknown.

TCRdb's table, derived via immunoSEQ multiplex PCR, lists solely in-frame clones and lacks some. This table holds 90,000 to 100,000 clones, approximately 86% found once. Source: CD4+ or CD8+ T cells sorted from blood, taken in a trial of the OX40 agonist ivuxolimab. The V call is TRBV6-5, the J call TRBJ1-4, with 10 positions matching TRBD1. This sequence originates from an adult with an advanced solid tumor such as melanoma, head and neck, liver or kidney cancer. DNA of the CDR3: TGTGCCAGCAGTTCCCCTCGGACAGGGGGGGGTGAAAAACTGTTTTTT. This sequence encodes CASSSPRTGGGEKLFF.